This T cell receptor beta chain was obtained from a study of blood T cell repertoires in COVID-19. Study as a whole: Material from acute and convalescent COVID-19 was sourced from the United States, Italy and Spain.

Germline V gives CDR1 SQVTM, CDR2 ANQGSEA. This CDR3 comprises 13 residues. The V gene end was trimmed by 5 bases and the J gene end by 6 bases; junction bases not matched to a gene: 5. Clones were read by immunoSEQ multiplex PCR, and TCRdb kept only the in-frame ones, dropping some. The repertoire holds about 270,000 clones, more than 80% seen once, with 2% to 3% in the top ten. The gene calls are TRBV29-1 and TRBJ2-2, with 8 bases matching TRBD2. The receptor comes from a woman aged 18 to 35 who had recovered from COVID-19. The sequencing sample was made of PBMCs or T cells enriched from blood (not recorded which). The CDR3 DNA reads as TGCAGCGTTCTCGGGAGGGCCGCCGGGGAGCTGTTTTTT. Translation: CSVLGRAAGELFF.